One sample yielded the 21 T cell receptor beta chains listed below, sequenced in a study of control samples from healthy donors and cancer patients. Data came from immunoSEQ multiplex PCR; TCRdb stores just in-frame clones and leaves some out. The sample lists about 130,000 clones, more than 85% occurring once. Sequences were obtained from blood. These receptors were taken from a man aged 18 to 29 in good health.

This clone appeared a single time. This chain connects TRBV19 to TRBJ1-4; the D gene is possibly TRBD1 (5 bases). Per the germline V gene, CDR1 is LNHDA and CDR2 is SQIVND (reference sequence). The CDR3 totals 13 residues. The germline V and J ends were trimmed by 5 bases and 8 bases, with 12 bases remaining between them. In DNA form, the CDR3 reads TGTGCCAGTAGTTTGGCAGGGAGCGAAAAACTGTTTTTT. Translation gives CASSLAGSEKLFF.

The rearrangement links TRBV30 to TRBJ1-1; D ambiguous. Germline-derived CDR1 and CDR2 are GTSNPN and SVGIG (reference sequence). The CDR3 covers 16 residues. The ends were cut back, 6 bases at V and 2 bases at J, with 22 bases in the middle. CDR3 nucleotide sequence: TGTGCCTGCATGATCAGAGCGACCAGGCGAAACACTGAAGCTTTCTTT. Translated, it gives CACMIRATRRNTEAFF.

This chain connects TRBV29-1 to TRBJ2-7; D unresolved. This CDR3 region has 11 residues. V dropped 6 bases and J dropped 7 bases, with 13 bases sitting between them. Germline CDR1 and CDR2: SQVTM and ANQGSEA. CDR3 sequence reads: CSVLTYVEQYF. As DNA, the CDR3 is TGCAGCGTCCTTACGTACGTAGAGCAGTACTTC.

The chain combines TRBV4-1 with TRBJ2-5, with TRBD2 matching over 15 bases. CDR1 MGHRA and CDR2 YSYEKL come from the germline V gene. The CDR3 extends over 19 amino acids. The J segment lost 5 bases and the V segment lost 3 bases, leaving 13 bases of the junction unmatched. In nucleotides, the CDR3 is TGCGCCAGCAGCCACACCTCCTGGACTAGCGGGGGGGTGCGGGAGACCCAGTACTTC. The encoded protein is CASSHTSWTSGGVRETQYF.

The chain links TRBV13 to TRBJ1-2; D may be TRBD1 (6 bases). Per the germline V gene, CDR1 is PRHDT and CDR2 is FYEKMQ (reference sequence). Trimming left V 5 bases short and J 5 bases short, with 18 bases between. The CDR3 spans 15 residues. This CDR3 is CASSADSEKWYGYTF. The CDR3 coding sequence is TGTGCCAGCAGCGCGGACAGCGAGAAGTGGTATGGCTACACCTTC.

The gene calls are TRBV5-1 and TRBJ2-7, with D unclear. Germline assignment: CDR1 SGHRS and CDR2 YFSETQ. CDR3 length equals 15 residues. V dropped 0 bases and J dropped 2 bases, with 12 bases sitting between them. The CDR3 DNA follows: TGCGCCAGCAGCTTGGCCTCGGTAATTACCTACGAGCAGTACTTC. This encodes CASSLASVITYEQYF.

The rearrangement joins TRBV5-5 to TRBJ2-3, with D perhaps matching TRBD1 or TRBD2 (5 bases each). V dropped 4 bases and J dropped 0 bases, with 12 bases sitting between them. The germline V gene encodes CDR1 SGHKS and CDR2 YYEKEE (reference sequence). The CDR3 totals 15 residues. The CDR3 DNA is TGTGCCAGCAGCAAGGGACGGTCGAGCACAGATACGCAGTATTTT. Translated: CASSKGRSSTDTQYF.

J is TRBJ1-1 and V is TRBV4-1; weak D call: TRBD1 (5 bases). The CDR3 totals 17 residues. Trimming left V 1 base short and J 2 bases short, with 17 bases between. From germline, CDR1 is MGHRA and CDR2 YSYEKL. The CDR3 bases are TGCGCCAGCAGCCAAGTCGGGGGTCTGATACGTAACACTGAAGCTTTCTTT. This codes for CASSQVGGLIRNTEAFF.

The V and J genes are TRBV18 and TRBJ2-3; unclear D gene. V dropped 2 bases and J dropped 1 base, with 10 bases sitting between them. CDR1 KGHSH and CDR2 LQKENI come from the germline V gene. The CDR3 consists of 15 residues. The CDR3 DNA reads as TGTGCCAGCTCACCAACTCGGACGGGCACAGATACGCAGTATTTT. Amino acid sequence: CASSPTRTGTDTQYF.

V and J are TRBV6-2 or TRBV6-3 and TRBJ1-3; 8 bases fit TRBD1. V lost 5 bases to trimming and J lost 5 bases; unmatched junction nucleotides: 5. Germline loops: CDR1 MNHEY, CDR2 SVGEGT. This CDR3 has 14 residues. The chain's CDR3 is CASSLRQGRNTIYF. CDR3 DNA: TGTGCCAGCAGTCTACGACAGGGGCGAAACACCATATATTTT.

This clone was seen only a few times. V is TRBV19 and J is TRBJ1-5; 9 bases align to TRBD1. CDR1 LNHDA and CDR2 SQIVND come from the germline V gene (reference sequence). V lost 5 bases, J lost 4 bases, and 9 bases stayed unmatched. CDR3 length equals 16 residues. The CDR3 region has the DNA TGTGCCAGTAGTGCAATTCACAGGGGGCGAAATCAGCCCCAGCATTTT. Translation: CASSAIHRGRNQPQHF.

This clone was picked up a small number of times. The chain recombines TRBV18 with TRBJ2-1; 7 nucleotides line up with TRBD1. This CDR3 region has 15 residues. Germline V gene data show CDR1 as KGHSH and CDR2 as LQKENI. The junction had 8 bases not matched to a gene; V was cut back by 5 bases and J by 4 bases. In DNA form, the CDR3 reads TGTGCCAGCTCATCCAAACAGGGGCTATACAATGAGCAGTTCTTC. Its translation is CASSSKQGLYNEQFF.

The chain joins TRBV11-3 to TRBJ1-2; 10 positions match TRBD1. CDR1 is SGHNT and CDR2 is YENEEA in the germline V gene. This CDR3 comprises 13 residues. V was pared by 4 bases and J by 4 bases, with 0 bases of the junction left unmatched. The CDR3, as DNA: TGTGCCAGCAGCTGGACAGGGGGCTATGGCTACACCTTC. Translated, it gives CASSWTGGYGYTF.

The V and J genes are TRBV3-1 (or the pseudogene TRBV3-2) and TRBJ2-5, with D possibly matching TRBD2 (5 bases). V was shortened by 0 bases and J by 4 bases, with 9 bases between the two germline ends. From germline, CDR1 is LGHDT and CDR2 YNNKEL (reference sequence). The CDR3 contains 14 residues. CDR3 region: CASSQEPGRETQYF. In nucleotides, the CDR3 is TGTGCCAGCAGCCAAGAGCCGGGGAGAGAGACCCAGTACTTC.

Here the CDR3 DNA reads TGTGCCAGCAGCTTGGAACGTTGGGACGAGCAGTACTTC. It encodes CASSLERWDEQYF. The rearrangement links TRBV5-4 to TRBJ2-7; D uncertain. This CDR3 is 13 amino acids long. The germline CDR1 and CDR2 sequences are SGHNT and YYREEE (reference sequence). V was clipped by 0 bases and J by 5 bases, with 9 bases between them.

The CDR3 loop reads CATGQGGEAFF. In nucleotides, the CDR3 is TGTGCCACGGGACAGGGTGGTGAAGCTTTCTTT. The rearrangement links TRBV2 to TRBJ1-1; 9 bases agree with TRBD1. Losses at the gene ends were 10 bases for V and 7 bases for J; bases not matched to a gene: 4. CDR1 SNHLY and CDR2 FYNNEI come from the germline V gene. The CDR3 is 11 residues long.

This chain connects TRBV18 to TRBJ2-3; D is perhaps TRBD2 (6 bases). V lost 3 bases and J lost 6, with 13 bases in between. The CDR3 is 14 residues long. Germline V CDR1 and CDR2: KGHSH, LQKENI. The CDR3, as DNA: TGTGCCAGCTCACCTTTCCTGAGCGGGGATACGCAGTATTTT. It is translated as CASSPFLSGDTQYF.

V and J are TRBV7-9 and TRBJ1-4; D uncertain. The germline V gene encodes CDR1 SEHNR and CDR2 FQNEAQ (reference sequence). CDR3 length: 16 residues. Trimming removed 5 bases from V and 4 bases from J, with 17 bases in between. CDR3 loop: CASSPRRAPLNEKLFF. DNA of the CDR3: TGTGCCAGCAGCCCCCGCCGGGCCCCACTTAATGAAAAACTGTTTTTT. The variable domain in full, with the rest retrieved from reference TRBV7-9 and TRBJ1-4, is DTGVSQNPRHKITKRGQNVTFRCDPISEHNRLYWYRQTLGQGPEFLTYFQNEAQLEKSRLLSDRFSAERPKGSFSTLEIQRTEQGDSAMYLCASSPRRAPLNEKLFFGSGTQLSVL.

The chain joins TRBV5-6 to TRBJ1-1; D is uncertain. Germline lookup yields CDR1 SGHDT and CDR2 YYEEEE. The CDR3 is 14 amino acids. V dropped 1 base and J dropped 3 bases, with 10 bases sitting between them. The CDR3 region is CASSLIMEDTEAFF. As DNA, the CDR3 is TGTGCCAGCAGCTTGATCATGGAGGACACTGAAGCTTTCTTT.

The chain recombines TRBV3-1 (or the pseudogene TRBV3-2) with TRBJ1-6; weak D call: TRBD1 (5 bases). Germline V lookup: CDR1 LGHDT, CDR2 YNNKEL (reference sequence). Trimming pared 0 bases from V and 7 bases from J, leaving 13 bases between. CDR3 length: 16 amino acids. The CDR3 nucleotides are TGTGCCAGCAGCCAAGATTTTGCAGGGCAAAATTCACCCCTCCACTTT. Its translation is CASSQDFAGQNSPLHF.

This chain joins TRBV2 and TRBJ2-7; D is undetermined. Germline V gene sequence: CDR1 SNHLY, CDR2 FYNNEI. V was pared by 3 bases and J by 4 bases, with 16 bases between. The CDR3 runs 15 residues. The CDR3 bases are TGTGCCAGCAGTGATAAGGACGGGTCTCGTTACGAGCAGTACTTC. It yields the protein CASSDKDGSRYEQYF.